The next 32 T cell receptor beta chains were all read from a single sample in a study of TIL therapy for anti-PD-1-resistant metastatic lung cancer. Time point defined: pre-treatment sample, taken before nivolumab and TIL therapy. Tumor tissue came from excised metastases, mostly pleural nodules or supraclavicular lymph nodes. The libraries were made with immunoSEQ v3. Sequencing used immunoSEQ multiplex PCR; TCRdb keeps in-frame clones, though not all of them. Of around 100,000 clones listed, just over 65% are singletons. Sequencing used tumor tissue, obtained at baseline. The receptors were sampled from a person between 25 and 79 years old with non-small cell lung cancer.

The chain joins TRBV7-4 to TRBJ2-5, with 9 nucleotides matching TRBD2. V was clipped by 5 bases and J by 4 bases; unmatched bases: 14. This CDR3 is built from 17 residues. Looked up from germline, CDR1 is SGHVT and CDR2 is SQSDAQ. The CDR3 sequence: CASSTMPLLAGRETQYF. In DNA, the CDR3 is TGTGCCAGCAGCACAATGCCCCTTCTAGCGGGACGAGAGACCCAGTACTTC.

This clone was detected once. The CDR3 loop reads CASSVGPPGYNEQFF. DNA of the CDR3: TGTGCCAGCAGCGTAGGACCGCCTGGGTACAATGAGCAGTTCTTC. The chain couples TRBV9 to TRBJ2-1; unclear D gene. The CDR3 has 15 amino acids. Trimming removed 0 bases from V and 4 bases from J, with 11 bases in between. Germline V gene data show CDR1 as SGDLS and CDR2 as YYNGEE. Complete variable domain (other parts from reference TRBV9 and TRBJ2-1): DSGVTQTPKHLITATGQRVTLRCSPRSGDLSVYWYQQSLDQGLQFLIQYYNGEERAKGNILERFSAQQFPDLHSELNLSSLELGDSALYFCASSVGPPGYNEQFFGPGTRLTVL.

The chain combines TRBV24-1 with TRBJ2-5; D gene unclear. The V and J ends lost 2 bases and 4 bases respectively, with 13 bases between them. CDR3 length equals 15 residues. CDR1 is KGHDR and CDR2 is SFDVKD in the germline V gene. CDR3: CATSDSRASGETQYF. The CDR3 DNA reads as TGTGCCACCAGTGATTCCCGAGCGTCGGGAGAGACCCAGTACTTC.

The rearrangement joins TRBV4-3 to TRBJ1-6, with no clear D. The CDR3 sequence is 14 residues long. Between the trimmed V and J ends, which lost 0 bases and 9 bases, there was a span of 9 bases. Germline lookup yields CDR1 LGHNA and CDR2 YSLEER. CDR3: CASSQDPVGSPLHF. CDR3 nucleotides: TGCGCCAGCAGCCAAGATCCTGTGGGTTCACCCCTCCACTTT.

This clone was counted at least ten times. The chain has TRBV29-1 and TRBJ1-2, with D unclear. CDR1 is SQVTM and CDR2 is ANQGSEA in the germline V gene. V lost 0 bases and J lost 7, with 3 bases in between. CDR3 size: 10 residues. The CDR3 nucleotides are TGCAGCGTTGAAGAGGGTGGCTACACCTTC. As protein: CSVEEGGYTF.

In its sample, this clone was seen once. V is TRBV4-3 and J is TRBJ1-2; 7 positions match TRBD1. V was clipped by 3 bases and J by 4 bases; unmatched bases: 8. CDR3 length: 15 amino acids. The germline V gene encodes CDR1 LGHNA and CDR2 YSLEER. CDR3 sequence reads: CASSQTTGTVYGYTF. The CDR3 region has the DNA TGCGCCAGCAGCCAGACCACCGGGACAGTCTATGGCTACACCTTC.

The chain couples TRBV10-1 to TRBJ2-7, with 11 bases fitting TRBD2. This CDR3 region has 15 residues. Looked up from germline, CDR1 is WNHNN and CDR2 is SYGVQD (reference sequence). V dropped 8 bases and J dropped 2; count of bases not matched to a gene: 8. The CDR3 loop is CASSTGTSGTYEQYF. CDR3 DNA sequence: TGCGCCAGCTCAACCGGGACTAGCGGAACCTACGAGCAGTACTTC.

This clone was seen repeatedly, ten times or more. CDR3 coding DNA: TGTGCCAGCAGCGTCGCCCAGGATGGGGAGACCCAGTACTTC. Protein sequence: CASSVAQDGETQYF. The rearrangement links TRBV7-6 to TRBJ2-5; D gene uncertain. Trimming removed 5 bases from V and 5 bases from J, with 15 bases in between. Germline CDR1 is SGHVS and CDR2 is FNYEAQ. This CDR3 has 14 amino acids. Variable domain in full (rest from reference TRBV7-6 and TRBJ2-5): GAGVSQSPRYKVTKRGQDVALRCDPISGHVSLYWYRQALGQGPEFLTYFNYEAQQDKSGLPNDRFSAERPEGSISTLTIQRTEQRDSAMYRCASSVAQDGETQYFGPGTRLLVL.

This sequence joins TRBV4-3 and TRBJ2-7; D is undetermined. Trimming took 0 bases from V and 1 from J, leaving 13 bases between them. The CDR3 covers 16 residues. The germline gives CDR1 LGHNA, CDR2 YSLEER. CDR3 in amino acids: CASSQDSWDKSYEQYF. DNA for the CDR3: TGCGCCAGCAGCCAAGATTCCTGGGATAAGTCCTACGAGCAGTACTTC.

This sequence joins TRBV6-5 and TRBJ1-2, with 10 nucleotides matching TRBD1. With V trimmed by 2 bases and J by 0 bases, 3 bases remained unmatched. The CDR3 extends over 16 amino acids. The V gene's germline CDR1 is MNHEY and CDR2 SVGAGI. CDR3 DNA sequence: TGTGCCAGCAGTTACACCGGACAGGGGGCTAACTATGGCTACACCTTC. Its protein is CASSYTGQGANYGYTF.

This chain connects TRBV5-1 to TRBJ2-3; TRBD2 is a possible D gene (6 bases). Trimming pared 2 bases from V and 2 bases from J, leaving 36 bases between. The V gene's germline CDR1 is SGHRS and CDR2 YFSETQ. This CDR3 contains 23 residues. DNA for the CDR3: TGCGCCAGCAGCTTAGTAAGGTTTATGCCCGGAGGGGCGGCCGGACCCCCCACAGATACGCAGTATTTT. Amino acids: CASSLVRFMPGGAAGPPTDTQYF.

In the case of this clone: The same CDR3 also results from other DNA sequences found in this sample. V is TRBV24-1 and J is TRBJ2-3; the D gene is possibly TRBD1 (6 bases). The V gene lost 4 bases and the J gene lost 5 bases, with 6 bases spanning the gap. Germline lookup yields CDR1 KGHDR and CDR2 SFDVKD. This CDR3 has 12 residues. DNA of the CDR3: TGTGCCACCAGTGAAGGGGGAGATACGCAGTATTTT. Its translation: CATSEGGDTQYF.

The chain joins TRBV7-8 to TRBJ2-5, with a possible D match to TRBD2 (6 bases). Germline CDR1 and CDR2: SGHVS and FQNEAQ. Trimming pared 5 bases from V and 9 bases from J, leaving 16 bases between. This CDR3 has 13 residues. CDR3 amino acids: CASSPRGGGAQYF. CDR3 DNA sequence: TGTGCCAGCAGCCCCCGGGGTGGCGGGGCCCAGTACTTC. Filled out from reference TRBV7-8 and TRBJ2-5, the complete variable domain reads GAGVSQSPRYKVAKRGQDVALRCDPISGHVSLFWYQQALGQGPEFLTYFQNEAQLDKSGLPSDRFFAERPEGSVSTLKIQRTQQEDSAVYLCASSPRGGGAQYFGPGTRLLVL.

This chain uses TRBV14 with TRBJ2-7; 9 positions agree with TRBD1. J lost 4 bases, V lost 2 bases, and 6 bases had no gene match. The CDR3 consists of 15 residues. Germline loops: CDR1 SGHDN, CDR2 FVKESK. The chain's CDR3 is CASSQTQTGGYEQYF. The CDR3 DNA follows: TGTGCCAGCAGCCAAACTCAGACAGGGGGATACGAGCAGTACTTC.

This sequence joins TRBV28 and TRBJ1-2; 8 nucleotides align to TRBD1. Germline CDR1 and CDR2: MDHEN and SYDVKM. After removal of 4 bases from V and 0 bases from J, the junction contained 10 bases not matched to a gene. The CDR3 extends over 17 amino acids. CDR3 sequence (DNA): TGTGCCAGCAGTTCAGGGGGCAGTCTCAAGGCTAACTATGGCTACACCTTC. It codes for CASSSGGSLKANYGYTF.

This clone was seen just once. For the CDR3, the DNA is TGTGCCAGCAGCTTAAATAACCAAGAGACCCAGTACTTC. Its translation: CASSLNNQETQYF. The J gene is TRBJ2-5, the V gene TRBV11-3, with D hard to call. V lost 2 bases to trimming and J lost 0 bases, with 4 bases between them. This CDR3 region has 13 residues. Per the germline V gene, CDR1 is SGHNT and CDR2 is YENEEA.

This clone was observed a handful of times. The chain couples TRBV30 to TRBJ2-7, with TRBD2 identical over 12 bases. Germline values: CDR1 GTSNPN, CDR2 SVGIG (reference sequence). Trimming took 7 bases from V and 3 from J; bases not matched to a gene: 4. The CDR3 consists of 13 residues. In nucleotides, the CDR3 is TGTGCCTCGACTAGCGGGAGTTTCTACGAGCAGTACTTC. This gives the protein CASTSGSFYEQYF. The variable domain in full, completed from reference TRBV30 and TRBJ2-7, reads SQTIHQWPATLVQPVGSPLSLECTVEGTSNPNLYWYRQAAGRGLQLLFYSVGIGQISSEVPQNLSASRPQDRQFILSSKKLLLSDSGFYLCASTSGSFYEQYFGPGTRLTVT.

The V gene is TRBV7-9, the J gene TRBJ2-5, with no clear D. V lost 2 bases, J lost 5 bases, and 24 bases lay in between. Looked up from germline, CDR1 is SEHNR and CDR2 is FQNEAQ (reference sequence). The CDR3 contains 18 residues. This chain's CDR3 is CASSLPPYQSGRSETQYF. CDR3 bases: TGTGCCAGCAGCTTACCCCCCTACCAAAGTGGAAGAAGTGAGACCCAGTACTTC.

The CDR3, as DNA: TGTGCCAGTAGTATAGATGCAGGCCGGGTGGAGCAGTACTTC. Protein: CASSIDAGRVEQYF. This chain uses TRBV19 with TRBJ2-7; D is undetermined. The CDR3 is made up of 14 amino acids. Germline V lookup: CDR1 LNHDA, CDR2 SQIVND (reference sequence). V lost 0 bases to trimming and J lost 7 bases, with 13 bases between them.

The chain joins TRBV14 to TRBJ2-1, with 7 bases identical to TRBD1. Germline loops: CDR1 SGHDN, CDR2 FVKESK. The V segment lost 1 base and the J segment 2 bases; nucleotides outside the gene matches: 5. The CDR3 loop spans 16 amino acids. CDR3 in DNA: TGTGCCAGCAGCCAAGGCCGGGACAGACCCTACAATGAGCAGTTCTTC. Amino acids: CASSQGRDRPYNEQFF.

This chain uses TRBV7-8 with TRBJ2-3, with 10 positions matching TRBD2. Per germline, CDR1 SGHVS and CDR2 FQNEAQ. This CDR3 has 18 residues. The V and J ends lost 3 bases and 4 bases, in that order; junction bases with no gene match: 13. The CDR3 DNA sequence: TGTGCCAGCAGCTTTGATCTAGCGGGGGTGGGAGTTTCAGATACGCAGTATTTT. Protein product: CASSFDLAGVGVSDTQYF.

The chain couples TRBV9 to TRBJ2-3; D call uncertain. There are 16 residues in the CDR3. The V end was cut by 0 bases, the J end by 2 bases, with 13 bases between. Looked up from germline, CDR1 is SGDLS and CDR2 is YYNGEE. CDR3 protein: CASSVDAAWVTDTQYF. The CDR3 DNA is TGTGCCAGCAGCGTAGACGCCGCTTGGGTCACAGATACGCAGTATTTT.

The CDR3 region is CASSYPLAGGLDTQYF. The CDR3 DNA reads as TGTGCCAGCAGCTACCCCCTAGCGGGGGGGTTAGATACGCAGTATTTT. The rearrangement joins TRBV7-9 to TRBJ2-3; 12 nucleotides agree with TRBD2. CDR1 and CDR2 from the germline V gene are SEHNR and FQNEAQ (reference sequence). Losses at the gene ends were 4 bases for V and 5 bases for J; bases not matched to a gene: 7. CDR3 length equals 16 residues.

This clone occurred many times. The chain carries TRBV7-2 and TRBJ1-1; no definite D call. Looked up from germline, CDR1 is SGHTA and CDR2 is FQGNSA. Trimming stripped 6 bases from V and 4 bases from J, with 12 bases between. This CDR3 comprises 13 residues. CDR3 loop: CASSFLMGTEAFF. Here the CDR3 DNA reads TGTGCCAGCAGTTTCTTAATGGGCACTGAAGCTTTCTTT.

This clone was seen many times. J is TRBJ2-7 and V is TRBV28; TRBD2 matches 15 bases. The germline V gene encodes CDR1 MDHEN and CDR2 SYDVKM. The junction had 13 bases not matched to a gene; V was cut back by 7 bases and J by 6 bases. The CDR3 has 17 amino acids. CDR3 DNA: TGTGCCAGCACTCTCGTCCCGGGACTAGCGGGAGGCCCCGAGCAGTACTTC. It codes for CASTLVPGLAGGPEQYF.

The J gene is TRBJ1-3, the V gene TRBV3-1 (or the pseudogene TRBV3-2); D may be TRBD1 (6 bases). The V end was cut by 0 bases, the J end by 5 bases, with 14 bases between. The CDR3 runs 16 residues. Looked up from germline, CDR1 is LGHDT and CDR2 is YNNKEL (reference sequence). The CDR3 DNA follows: TGTGCCAGCAGCCAAGAAAGAGGGGGACGAAGAAACACCATATATTTT. Translating gives CASSQERGGRRNTIYF.

CDR3 loop: CASSSQGTGNYEQYF. The CDR3 nucleotides are TGTGCCAGCAGCTCCCAGGGGACGGGCAACTACGAGCAGTACTTC. The rearrangement joins TRBV7-9 to TRBJ2-7; D is perhaps TRBD1 (6 bases). The CDR3 loop spans 15 amino acids. Germline V gene lookup returns CDR1 SEHNR and CDR2 FQNEAQ (reference sequence). Trimming left V 4 bases short and J 3 bases short, with 16 bases between.

This clone occurred once. The rearrangement joins TRBV28 to TRBJ1-5; D call uncertain. CDR1 is MDHEN and CDR2 is SYDVKM in the germline V gene. Trimming shortened V by 6 bases and J by 1 base, and 7 bases separated the two germline ends. The CDR3 extends over 13 amino acids. The CDR3 reads CASSPDSNQPQHF. The CDR3 coding sequence is TGTGCCAGCAGCCCCGACAGCAATCAGCCCCAGCATTTT.

In this sample, this clone turned up once. The chain couples TRBV28 to TRBJ2-7; TRBD1 agrees at 11 bases. Germline CDR1 MDHEN, CDR2 SYDVKM. The CDR3 consists of 16 residues. The V and J ends lost 4 bases and 2 bases, in that order; junction bases with no gene match: 7. The CDR3 DNA sequence: TGTGCCAGCAGTTCCCCCGGGACAGGGGGAACCTACGAGCAGTACTTC. Its protein product is CASSSPGTGGTYEQYF.

V and J are TRBV19 and TRBJ2-7; D not certain. This CDR3 is built from 13 residues. V lost 1 base, J lost 0 bases, and 4 bases lay in between. CDR1 is LNHDA, CDR2 SQIVND, per germline (reference sequence). CDR3 loop: CASSIAASYEQYF. Here the CDR3 DNA reads TGTGCCAGTAGTATAGCCGCCTCCTACGAGCAGTACTTC.

The CDR3 here is CASSLGGQETQYF. The CDR3 bases are TGTGCCAGCAGTTTAGGAGGCCAAGAGACCCAGTACTTC. The chain has TRBV28 and TRBJ2-5, with D tentatively TRBD2 (5 bases). CDR1 MDHEN and CDR2 SYDVKM come from the germline V gene. The CDR3 consists of 13 residues. V lost 2 bases and J 1 base, leaving 5 bases between the germline ends.

The chain combines TRBV5-4 with TRBJ2-5; D not resolved. V was shortened by 4 bases and J by 5 bases, with 15 bases between the two germline ends. The CDR3 has 14 amino acids. Germline V lookup: CDR1 SGHNT, CDR2 YYREEE (reference sequence). CDR3: CASSPGLLDETQYF. The CDR3 DNA sequence: TGTGCCAGCAGCCCCGGGCTTTTGGACGAGACCCAGTACTTC.